The next 10 T cell receptor beta chains were all read from a single sample in a study of cytomegalovirus exposure and HLA in healthy donors. The PCR used 60 Vbeta and 13 Jbeta primers. Assay used: immunoSEQ multiplex PCR; TCRdb lists only in-frame clones, some missing. The sample holds about 200,000 clones; 86% are singletons and the top ten take roughly 0.32%. Sequencing used PBMCs. The receptors derive from a woman in her 30s in good health and CMV-seronegative.

This clone was seen just once. V usage is TRBV7-2 and J usage is TRBJ1-1; D is perhaps TRBD1 (5 bases). In germline, CDR1 is SGHTA, CDR2 FQGNSA. The V gene lost 1 base and the J gene lost 1 base, with 13 bases spanning the gap. CDR3 size: 16 residues. CDR3 DNA sequence: TGTGCCAGCAGCTTAGGGAGACCGGGGGGGAACACTGAAGCTTTCTTT. Amino acids: CASSLGRPGGNTEAFF.

The table lists this clone with a count of one. J is TRBJ2-1 and V is TRBV11-3; 10 bases fit TRBD2. CDR1 and CDR2 (germline): SGHNT, YENEEA. There are 15 residues in the CDR3. With 3 bases clipped from V and 2 bases from J, the junction kept 1 base outside the gene matches. The CDR3 bases are TGTGCCAGCAGCTTCCTAGCGGGGGCCTACAATGAGCAGTTCTTC. Its translation: CASSFLAGAYNEQFF.

CDR3 DNA: TGTGCCAGCAGCCAGAAGACAGGACCCACAGATACGCAGTATTTT. Translated, it gives CASSQKTGPTDTQYF. This chain connects TRBV14 to TRBJ2-3, with a tentative D call TRBD1 (6 bases). V dropped 3 bases and J dropped 2 bases, with 12 bases sitting between them. The germline CDR1 and CDR2 sequences are SGHDN and FVKESK. The CDR3 has 15 amino acids.

This rearrangement joins TRBV28 to TRBJ2-7; 9 bases are shared with TRBD2. Germline V gives CDR1 MDHEN, CDR2 SYDVKM. This CDR3 is built from 15 residues. With V trimmed by 4 bases and J by 2 bases, 6 bases remained unmatched. In DNA, the CDR3 is TGTGCCAGCAGTTACCCGGGACTAGCCACCTACGAGCAGTACTTC. Its protein is CASSYPGLATYEQYF.

This chain links TRBV7-3 with TRBJ1-4, with D possibly being TRBD1 (5 bases). The CDR3 totals 13 residues. The V end lost 5 bases, the J end lost 7 bases, and 11 bases lay between the germline ends. Looked up from germline, CDR1 is SGHTA and CDR2 is FQGTGA. Written as DNA, the CDR3 is TGTGCCAGCAGCGCCTCCAGGGTTGAAAAACTGTTTTTT. It specifies CASSASRVEKLFF.

This chain uses TRBV4-1 with TRBJ1-3; TRBD1 matches at 8 bases. This CDR3 is 21 amino acids long. The V gene's germline CDR1 is MGHRA and CDR2 YSYEKL. The trim removed 0 bases at V and 4 bases at J, leaving 20 bases unmatched. DNA for the CDR3: TGCGCCAGCAGCCAAGAGAGGGGAATTCGAAGCGCAGGGGGCTCCGGAAACACCATATATTTT. Protein product: CASSQERGIRSAGGSGNTIYF.

This chain connects TRBV5-1 to TRBJ2-3, with 9 bases lining up with TRBD1. The ends lost 7 bases at V and 1 base at J; junction bases unmatched: 4. Germline lookup yields CDR1 SGHRS and CDR2 YFSETQ. CDR3 length equals 14 residues. The CDR3 loop is CASWTGDGTDTQYF. CDR3 coding DNA: TGCGCCAGCTGGACAGGGGATGGCACAGATACGCAGTATTTT.

This chain connects TRBV7-2 to TRBJ2-7; 9 bases map to TRBD1. The CDR3 sequence is 13 residues long. Germline V gene lookup returns CDR1 SGHTA and CDR2 FQGNSA. After removal of 2 bases from V and 5 bases from J, the junction contained 1 base not matched to a gene. The CDR3 here is CASSLTGGDEQYF. As DNA, the CDR3 is TGTGCCAGCAGCTTAACAGGGGGCGACGAGCAGTACTTC.

This clone was detected only a few times. This chain joins TRBV28 and TRBJ2-3, with D possibly being TRBD2 (6 bases). Germline V CDR1 and CDR2: MDHEN, SYDVKM. Trimming stripped 6 bases from V and 4 bases from J, with 8 bases between. The CDR3 sequence is 12 residues long. CDR3 coding DNA: TGTGCCAGCAGCTGGGGGGCAGATACGCAGTATTTT. This encodes CASSWGADTQYF.

The chain employs TRBV7-6 and TRBJ2-1; D might be TRBD1 (5 bases). Germline V gives CDR1 SGHVS, CDR2 FNYEAQ. V was shortened by 5 bases and J by 0 bases, with 14 bases between the two germline ends. This CDR3 is 16 amino acids long. CDR3 coding DNA: TGTGCCAGCAGCGCCCACGGCGACAGCTCCTACAATGAGCAGTTCTTC. Translation: CASSAHGDSSYNEQFF.